This entry concerns a single TCR beta chain. The antigen remains undetermined. V lost 3 bases, J lost 2 bases, and 8 bases lay in between. Germline CDR1 is SNHLY and CDR2 is FYNNEI. The CDR3 is 14 amino acids. This sample was taken from a study of long-term antiretroviral therapy in people with HIV. Broader study findings: Transplant-donor-level diversity was not reached after ART, though diversity increased. No data on ART adherence, viral resistance or therapy changes. Repertoire dominance by clones expanded before ART was seen at all time points.

Survey level was the resolution at which the v3.0 immunoSEQ assay ran. The method was immunoSEQ multiplex PCR; TCRdb's version includes in-frame clones alone and lacks a portion of them. The repertoire holds 15,000 to 20,000 clones, with just over 85% as singletons. The sequence was collected from a young woman with HIV. V is TRBV2 and J is TRBJ1-3; no clear D gene. The source was unsorted PBMCs, collected more than 2.2 years before starting antiretroviral therapy. CDR3 region: CASSDKGAGNTIYF. The CDR3, as DNA: TGTGCCAGCAGTGATAAAGGTGCTGGAAACACCATATATTTT.